The sample holds many counts of the clone carrying this TCR beta chain. The data belong to a study of T cells in Graves' hyperthyroidism and ophthalmopathy. Whole-study context: Upon initial diagnosis and before any treatment, peripheral blood was collected.

Germline loops: CDR1 GTSNPN, CDR2 SVGIG (reference sequence). V was clipped by 4 bases and J by 3 bases; unmatched bases: 7. The CDR3 loop spans 14 amino acids. Amplification targeted TCR beta CDR3 regions from RNA transcripts. The HTBI primer set served for first-round RT-PCR of the TCR CDR3. One entry per CDR3 protein results from TCRdb running MiXCR on the multiplex PCR reads. The repertoire holds about 570,000 distinct CDR3 sequences, with around 15% as singletons. Sequenced material: blood. The V and J genes are TRBV30 and TRBJ1-2; 8 bases are shared with TRBD1. The receptor comes from a middle-aged woman with Graves' hyperthyroidism. The DNA of the CDR3 is TGTGCCTGGACCGGACAGGGAGCGGACTATGGCTACACCTTC. Translation: CAWTGQGADYGYTF.